This TCR beta chain was recorded in a study of blood T cell repertoires in COVID-19 (dated by TCRdb to the early 2020s). Regarding the study in general: The collaborator samples originated in the United States, Italy and Spain and spanned the acute and convalescent phases of COVID-19. The repertoires were made available in a free public database intended to serve as a resource for research on the immune response to SARS-CoV-2. The samples were drawn from two sources: the first 160 participants of the ongoing ImmuneRACE study, and approximately 1,300 subjects contributed by 6 global collaborators. The material from the prospective study consisted of cDNA or gDNA derived from T cells, B-cell-depleted T cells, or PBMCs. The dataset comprised deeply sampled blood TCRbeta repertoires from subjects exposed to, actively infected with, or recovered from COVID-19. Where available, HLA class I and class II types were taken from metadata supplied by the sample provider and were not determined by assay-based typing. Nearly every sample came with metadata listing a de-identified subject ID, COVID-19 status, age in years and sex. Points the paper makes about the study in general: The quantity of clinical and demographic metadata differed by source and by participant and was supplied without curation.

The collaborating institutions used their own protocols to collect whole blood in K2EDTA tubes. For TCRbeta analysis, collaborators shipped samples in one of three forms: frozen whole blood, isolated PBMCs, or DNA extracted from either of those sample types. TCRbeta CDR3 regions were amplified from genomic DNA by means of the immunoSEQ Assay, a bias-controlled multiplex PCR. Per the source publication's procedure: Nucleated cell counts per sample were estimated from amplification of reference gene primers within the assay. Sequence reads were collapsed and filtered to measure the absolute abundance of every unique TCRbeta CDR3 rearrangement. For each sample, productive Simpson clonality was calculated as the square root of Simpson's diversity index over productive rearrangements. TCRdb carries this immuneACCESS record with in-frame sequences only. Its versions omit some clonotypes, under half of them owing to an unresolved V gene in the studies checked, with the rest unexplained. That table supplies the V and J calls and clone size; D and trimming were determined from the DNA. In this sample the table shows about 490,000 clones, approximately 83% of which occur a single time. Of the sample, about 3% is held by the ten largest clones.

As regards this clone: Its antigen remains undetermined. Base qualities are not provided; no much larger clone lies one nucleotide away.

Taken from the germline V gene, the CDR1 and CDR2 loops are MNHEY and SVGAGI. The trim is 8 bases for V and 1 base for J, with a gap of 14 bases between the germline ends. The CDR3, from cysteine to phenylalanine, totals 14 residues. CDR3 DNA only is kept here, 42 bases in frame from base 1. The material sequenced was peripheral blood. The rearranged segments are TRBV6-5 and TRBJ1-2; possibly the D gene is TRBD1, per 5 matching bases. The origin of this receptor is a human donor in a cohort sampled during active COVID-19. The nucleotides read TGTGCCAGCGTGACAGCGTTTGGTAACTATGGCTACACCTTC. The translation is CASVTAFGNYGYTF.